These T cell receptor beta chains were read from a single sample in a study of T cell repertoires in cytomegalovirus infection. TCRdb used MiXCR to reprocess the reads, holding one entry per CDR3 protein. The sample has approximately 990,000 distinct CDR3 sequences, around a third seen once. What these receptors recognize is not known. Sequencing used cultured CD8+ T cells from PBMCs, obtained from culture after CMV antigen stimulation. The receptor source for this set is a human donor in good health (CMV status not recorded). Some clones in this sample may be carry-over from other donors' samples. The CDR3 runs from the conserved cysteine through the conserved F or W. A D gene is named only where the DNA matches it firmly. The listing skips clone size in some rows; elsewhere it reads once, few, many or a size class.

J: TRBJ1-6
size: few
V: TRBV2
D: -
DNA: TGTGCCAGCAACCGGGACATAGATAATTCACCCCTCCACTTT
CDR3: CASNRDIDNSPLHF

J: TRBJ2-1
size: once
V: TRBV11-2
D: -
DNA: TGTGCCCGCAGCTTAGAGTACGGTCCATACAATGAGCAGTTCTTC
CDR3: CARSLEYGPYNEQFF

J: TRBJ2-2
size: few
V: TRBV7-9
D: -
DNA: TGTGCCAGCAGCTTAAACAGGCCCCCCGACACCGGGGAGCTGTTTTTT
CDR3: CASSLNRPPDTGELFF

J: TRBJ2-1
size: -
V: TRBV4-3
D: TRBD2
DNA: TGCGCCAGCAGCCAAGGGATCGGGACTAGCGGGGGGGCCTCTGAGCAGTTCTTC
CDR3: CASSQGIGTSGGASEQFF

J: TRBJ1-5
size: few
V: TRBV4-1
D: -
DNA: TGCGCCAGCAGCCCACCATATAGCAATCAGCCCCAGCATTTT
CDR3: CASSPPYSNQPQHF

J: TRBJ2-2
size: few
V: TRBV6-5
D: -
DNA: TGTGCCAGCAGTTCCCGAACGGGGGGCGGATCGAATCGTCCGAACACCGGGGAGCTGTTTTTT
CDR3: CASSSRTGGGSNRPNTGELFF

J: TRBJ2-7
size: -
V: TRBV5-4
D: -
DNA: TGTGCCAGCAGCCGCTCAAGAGGCTGGGAGCAGTACTTC
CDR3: CASSRSRGWEQYF

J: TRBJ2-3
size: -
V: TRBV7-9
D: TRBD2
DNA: TGTGCCAGCACCGAAGCGGGAGAAGATACGCAGTATTTT
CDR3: CASTEAGEDTQYF

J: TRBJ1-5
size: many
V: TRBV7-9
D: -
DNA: TGTGCCAGCAGTTTTAGGGGACAGCCCCAGCATTTT
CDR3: CASSFRGQPQHF

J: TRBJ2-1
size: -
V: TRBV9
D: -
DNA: TGTGCCAGCAGCGTACCGGGGAACAATGAGCAGTTCTTC
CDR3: CASSVPGNNEQFF

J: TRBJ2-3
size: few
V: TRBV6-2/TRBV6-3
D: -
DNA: TGTGCCAGCAGTTACCGGGGCCCAGATACGCAGTATTTT
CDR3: CASSYRGPDTQYF

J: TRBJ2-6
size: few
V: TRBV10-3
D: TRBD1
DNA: TGTGCCATCACAACTTTCATACAGGGGTCTCAGGCCAACGTCCTGACTTTC
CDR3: CAITTFIQGSQANVLTF

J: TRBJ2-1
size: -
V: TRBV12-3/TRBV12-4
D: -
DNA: TGTGCCAGCACCATTTCGGATGAGCAGTTCTTC
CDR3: CASTISDEQFF

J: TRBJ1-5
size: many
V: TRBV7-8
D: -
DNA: TGTGCCAGCAGCTTAAGGAGCGATCAGCCCCAGCATTTT
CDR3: CASSLRSDQPQHF

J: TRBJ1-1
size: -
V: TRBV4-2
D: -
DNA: TGTGCCAGCAGCCAAGATGGGAACTTCGATGAAGCTTTCTTT
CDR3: CASSQDGNFDEAFF

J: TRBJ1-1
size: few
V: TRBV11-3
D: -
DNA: TGTGCCAGCAGCCCAACCTCCGGGATCGGGACTGAAGCTTTCTTT
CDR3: CASSPTSGIGTEAFF

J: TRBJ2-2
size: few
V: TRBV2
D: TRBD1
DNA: TGTGCCAGCAGAGGACAGGTACCGAACACCGGGGAGCTGTTTTTT
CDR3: CASRGQVPNTGELFF

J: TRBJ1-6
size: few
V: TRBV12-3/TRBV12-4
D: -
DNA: TGTGCCAGCAGTTTCACCCTGGAGTATAATTCACCCCTCCACTTT
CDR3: CASSFTLEYNSPLHF

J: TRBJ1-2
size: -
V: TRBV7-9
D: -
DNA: TGTGCCAGCAGCTCATTCGGGAGTTACTATGGCTACACCTTC
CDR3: CASSSFGSYYGYTF

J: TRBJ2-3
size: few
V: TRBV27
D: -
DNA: TGTGCCAGCAGTTTAAGGGGGGGGCAAGATACGCAGTATTTT
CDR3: CASSLRGGQDTQYF

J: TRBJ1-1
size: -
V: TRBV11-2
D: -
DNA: TGTGCCAGCAGCTTAGCCCGCGACAGCCCCAACGAGGCTTTCTTT
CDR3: CASSLARDSPNEAFF

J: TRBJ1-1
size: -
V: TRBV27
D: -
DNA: TGTGCCAGCAGTTGGGGCCCGGGGGGAAACACTGAAGCTTTCTTT
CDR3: CASSWGPGGNTEAFF

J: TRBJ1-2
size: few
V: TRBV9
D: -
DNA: TGTGCCAGCAGCTCCCCGGGCCACAACTGGGCTTATGGCTACACCTTC
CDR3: CASSSPGHNWAYGYTF

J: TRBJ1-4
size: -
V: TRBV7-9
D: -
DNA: TGTGCCAGCAGCCAAGGAACGGGTGAAAAACTGTTTTTT
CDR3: CASSQGTGEKLFF

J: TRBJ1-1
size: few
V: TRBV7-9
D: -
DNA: TGTGCCAGCAGCACCCCCTTGACAGGTTGGGAGAACACTGAAGCTTTCTTT
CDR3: CASSTPLTGWENTEAFF

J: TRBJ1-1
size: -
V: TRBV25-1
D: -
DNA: TGTGCCAGCAGTACCAAAGTGAACACTGAAGCTTTCTTT
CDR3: CASSTKVNTEAFF

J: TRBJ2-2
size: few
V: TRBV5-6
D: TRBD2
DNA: TGTGCCAGCAGCTTGACGATCGGCGGGGGGGATGTCGGGGAGCTGTTTTTT
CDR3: CASSLTIGGGDVGELFF

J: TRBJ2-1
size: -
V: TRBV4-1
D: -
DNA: TGCGCCAGCAGCCAAGAAGAGCTAGCCTACAATGAGCAGTTCTTC
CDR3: CASSQEELAYNEQFF

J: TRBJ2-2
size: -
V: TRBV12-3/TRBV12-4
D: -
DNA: TGTGCCAGCACCCGACCAACCACCGGGGAGCTGTTTTTT
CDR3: CASTRPTTGELFF

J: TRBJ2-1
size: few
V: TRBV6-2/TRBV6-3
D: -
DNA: TGTGCCAGCACTCAGGTTGGCTCCTACAATGAGCAGTTCTTC
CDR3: CASTQVGSYNEQFF

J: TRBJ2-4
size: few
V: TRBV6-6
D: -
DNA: TGTGCCAGCAGGCCCCAGGGGACACTAGCCAAAAACATTCAGTACTTC
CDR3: CASRPQGTLAKNIQYF

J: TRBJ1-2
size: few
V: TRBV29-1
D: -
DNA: TGCAGCGTTTGGACAGCCTCTAACTATGGCTACACCTTC
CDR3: CSVWTASNYGYTF

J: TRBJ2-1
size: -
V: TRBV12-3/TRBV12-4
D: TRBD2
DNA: TGTGCCAGCAGCCCCGACCCACGGGGGGACAATGAGCAGTTCTTC
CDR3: CASSPDPRGDNEQFF

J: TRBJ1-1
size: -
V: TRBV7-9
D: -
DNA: TGTGCCAGCAGCATACCCGGGTCCCCCGGGTCAAATGAAGCTTTCTTT
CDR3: CASSIPGSPGSNEAFF

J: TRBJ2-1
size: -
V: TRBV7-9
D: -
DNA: TGTGCCAGCAGCTTAGCGGGAGGCGGGGGCCCATACAATGAGCAGTTCTTC
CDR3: CASSLAGGGGPYNEQFF

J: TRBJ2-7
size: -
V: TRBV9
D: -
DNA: TGTGCCAGCAGCGAAGGTGTTACCTACGAGCAGTACTTC
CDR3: CASSEGVTYEQYF

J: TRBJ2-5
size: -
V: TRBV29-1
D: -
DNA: TGCAGCGTGTACCTAAAGAAGACCCAGTACTTC
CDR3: CSVYLKKTQYF

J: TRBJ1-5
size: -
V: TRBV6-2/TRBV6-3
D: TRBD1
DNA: TGTGCCAGCAGTTGGGGACAGTCCTATAGCAATCAGCCCCAGCATTTT
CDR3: CASSWGQSYSNQPQHF

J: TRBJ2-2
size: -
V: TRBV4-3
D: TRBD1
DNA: TGCGCCAGCAGCCGAGACGACAGGGCCGGGGAGCTGTTTTTT
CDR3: CASSRDDRAGELFF

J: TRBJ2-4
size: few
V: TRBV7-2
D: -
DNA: TGTGCCAGCAGCTTGGTAAACATTCAGTACTTC
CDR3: CASSLVNIQYF

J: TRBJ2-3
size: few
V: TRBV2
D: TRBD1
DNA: TGTGCCAGCAGTGAATCCTGGGACAGGGGGCCCGATACGCAGTATTTT
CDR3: CASSESWDRGPDTQYF